These 4 T cell receptor beta chains were all obtained from the same sample, sequenced in a study of CD8 T cells in ankylosing spondylitis. General study results and limits: A motif in TCR beta, a set of several highly homologous variants, appeared characteristic of ankylosing spondylitis blood.

Antigens of these TCRs are unknown. One entry per CDR3 protein, called by TCRdb with MiXCR from the 5' RACE reads. The sample yields over 400,000 distinct CDR3 sequences, about 24% seen once. Source material: blood, either unsorted or a sorted T cell fraction (not recorded which). The receptor source for this set is a male donor with ankylosing spondylitis.

This clonotype was seen a few times. The V gene is TRBV20-1, the J gene TRBJ1-4; D not resolved. V shed 1 base and J shed 5 bases, with 2 bases lying between them. CDR3 length: 11 amino acids. Germline V gene sequence: CDR1 DFQATT, CDR2 SNEGSKA (reference sequence). The CDR3 coding sequence is TGCAGTGCTAGAGGGAATGAAAAACTGTTTTTT. Protein: CSARGNEKLFF.

The chain links TRBV12-3 or TRBV12-4 to TRBJ2-1; 8 positions match TRBD2. The CDR3 covers 16 residues. Trimming cost V 7 bases and J 9 bases; bases outside gene matches: 17. CDR3 region: CASNIFSGAKLAEQFF. The CDR3 nucleotides read TGTGCCAGCAATATCTTTAGCGGGGCCAAGCTCGCTGAGCAGTTCTTC.

This clonotype was seen more than once but under ten times. The V gene is TRBV9, the J gene TRBJ2-4, with a possible D match to TRBD2 (5 bases). CDR1 is SGDLS and CDR2 is YYNGEE in the germline V gene. The V gene lost 3 bases and the J gene lost 5 bases, with 9 bases spanning the gap. There are 13 residues in the CDR3. The CDR3 is CASSGGSENIQYF. CDR3 sequence (DNA): TGTGCCAGCAGCGGAGGGTCGGAAAACATTCAGTACTTC.

This clonotype has a handful of counts. The chain has TRBV6-1 and TRBJ1-1, with 7 bases fitting TRBD1. V trimming: 6 bases; J trimming: 0 bases; junction bases outside the gene matches: 4. The CDR3 has 14 amino acids. Per germline, CDR1 MNHNS and CDR2 SASEGT. This CDR3 reads CASRPGTVNTEAFF. CDR3 nucleotide sequence: TGTGCCAGCAGACCCGGGACAGTGAACACTGAAGCTTTCTTT.